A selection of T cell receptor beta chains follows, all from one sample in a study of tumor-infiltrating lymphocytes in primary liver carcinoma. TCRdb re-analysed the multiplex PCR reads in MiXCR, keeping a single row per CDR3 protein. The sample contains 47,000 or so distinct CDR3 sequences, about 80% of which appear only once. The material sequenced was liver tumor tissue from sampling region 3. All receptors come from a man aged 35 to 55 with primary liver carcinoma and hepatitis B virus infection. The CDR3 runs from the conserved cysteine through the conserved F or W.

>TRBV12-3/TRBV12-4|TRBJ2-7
CASSETSGYEQYF
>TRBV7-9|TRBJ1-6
CDSSLSRGYSPIHF
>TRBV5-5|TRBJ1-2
CASSYIPDSYGYTF
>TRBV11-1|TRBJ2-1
CADSSILRQGTNEQFF
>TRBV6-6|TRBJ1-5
CASSYRVEYGDQPQQF
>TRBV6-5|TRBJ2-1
CTGSPGTSGRAGAYNGQFF
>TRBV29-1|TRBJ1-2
CSVLSPRHAGYTF
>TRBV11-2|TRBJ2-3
CASSLSRGSDTQCF
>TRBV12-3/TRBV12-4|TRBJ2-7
CANTHWDREFIGRQKGHEQYF
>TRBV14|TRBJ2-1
CASSLMPGLAERDEQFF
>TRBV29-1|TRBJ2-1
CSPRGGTYNKQFF
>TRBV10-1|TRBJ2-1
CAIGESIYPLDEQFF
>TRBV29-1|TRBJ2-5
CIVDEITGETQYF
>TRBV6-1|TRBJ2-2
CAISPLRQDNTGELFF
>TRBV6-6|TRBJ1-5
CASRRNGRAYTGNQLQHF